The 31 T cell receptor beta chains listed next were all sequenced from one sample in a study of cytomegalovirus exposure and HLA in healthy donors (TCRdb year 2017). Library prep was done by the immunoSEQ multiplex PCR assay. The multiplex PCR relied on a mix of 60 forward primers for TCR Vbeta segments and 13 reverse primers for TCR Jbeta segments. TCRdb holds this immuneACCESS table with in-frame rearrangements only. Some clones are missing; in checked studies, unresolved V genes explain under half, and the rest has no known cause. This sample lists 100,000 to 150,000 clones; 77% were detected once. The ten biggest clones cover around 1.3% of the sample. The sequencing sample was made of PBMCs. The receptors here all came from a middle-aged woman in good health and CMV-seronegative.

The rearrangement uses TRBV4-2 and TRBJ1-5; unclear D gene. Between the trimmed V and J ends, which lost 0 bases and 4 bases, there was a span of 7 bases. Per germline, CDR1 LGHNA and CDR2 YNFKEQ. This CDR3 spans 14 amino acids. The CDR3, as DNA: TGTGCCAGCAGCCAAGAATCGGGGAATCAGCCCCAGCATTTT. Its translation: CASSQESGNQPQHF.

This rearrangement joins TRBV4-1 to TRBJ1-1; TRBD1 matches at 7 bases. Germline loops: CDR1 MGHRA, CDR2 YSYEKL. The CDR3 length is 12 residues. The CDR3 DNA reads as TGCGCGAGCGGTACAGGGGAGGCTGAAGCTTTCTTT. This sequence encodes CASGTGEAEAFF.

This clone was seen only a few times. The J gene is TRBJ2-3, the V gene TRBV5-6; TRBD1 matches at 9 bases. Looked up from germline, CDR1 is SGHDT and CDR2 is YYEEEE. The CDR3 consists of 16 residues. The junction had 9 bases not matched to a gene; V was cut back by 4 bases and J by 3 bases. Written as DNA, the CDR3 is TGTGCCAGCAGCGGGGGACAGGGAATAGCAACAGATACGCAGTATTTT. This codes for CASSGGQGIATDTQYF.

Written as DNA, the CDR3 is TGTGCCAGCAGCCTGGGACAGGACGAGCAGTACTTC. Amino acids: CASSLGQDEQYF. This rearrangement joins TRBV7-9 to TRBJ2-7, with 8 bases matching TRBD1. CDR3 length: 12 residues. In germline, CDR1 is SEHNR, CDR2 FQNEAQ (reference sequence). V shed 5 bases, J shed 5 bases, and the junction held 2 bases outside the gene matches.

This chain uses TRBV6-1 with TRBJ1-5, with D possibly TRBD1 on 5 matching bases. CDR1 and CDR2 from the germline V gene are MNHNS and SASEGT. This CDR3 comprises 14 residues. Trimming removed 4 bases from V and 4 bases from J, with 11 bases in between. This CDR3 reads CASSGGTVNQPQHF. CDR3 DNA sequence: TGTGCCAGCAGTGGCGGGACCGTTAATCAGCCCCAGCATTTT.

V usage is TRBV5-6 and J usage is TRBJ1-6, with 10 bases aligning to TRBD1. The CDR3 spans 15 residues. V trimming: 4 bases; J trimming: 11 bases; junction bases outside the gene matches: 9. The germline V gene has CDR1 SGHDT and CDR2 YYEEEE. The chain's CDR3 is CASSPGTGVTAPLHF. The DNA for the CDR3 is TGTGCCAGCAGCCCAGGGACAGGGGTCACTGCACCCCTCCACTTT.

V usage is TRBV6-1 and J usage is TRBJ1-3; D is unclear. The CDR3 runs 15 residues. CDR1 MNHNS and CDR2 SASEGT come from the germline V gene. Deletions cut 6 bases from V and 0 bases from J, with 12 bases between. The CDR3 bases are TGTGCCAGCAGCGACGGGAGTTTCTCTGGAAACACCATATATTTT. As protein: CASSDGSFSGNTIYF.

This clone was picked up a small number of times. This CDR3 reads CASSQRGGQGYNEQFF. The CDR3 coding sequence is TGTGCCAGCAGCCAGAGGGGGGGACAGGGGTACAATGAGCAGTTCTTC. This rearrangement joins TRBV11-2 to TRBJ2-1; 10 bases are shared with TRBD1. V gave up 5 bases and J gave up 4 bases; unmatched junction bases: 8. Germline V gives CDR1 SGHAT, CDR2 FQNNGV. This CDR3 comprises 16 residues.

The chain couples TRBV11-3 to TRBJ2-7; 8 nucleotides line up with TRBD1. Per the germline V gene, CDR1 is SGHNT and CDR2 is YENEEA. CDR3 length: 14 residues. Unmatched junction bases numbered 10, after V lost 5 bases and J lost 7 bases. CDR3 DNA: TGTGCCAGCAGCGAGGACAGGGCTAGCAGAGAGCAGTACTTC. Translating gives CASSEDRASREQYF.

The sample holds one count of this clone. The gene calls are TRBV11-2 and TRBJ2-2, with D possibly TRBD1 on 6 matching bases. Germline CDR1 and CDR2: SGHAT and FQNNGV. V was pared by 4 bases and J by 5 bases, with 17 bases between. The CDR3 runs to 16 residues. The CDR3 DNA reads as TGTGCCAGCAGCTCTAACTACAGGGATGGGACCGGGGAGCTGTTTTTT. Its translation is CASSSNYRDGTGELFF.

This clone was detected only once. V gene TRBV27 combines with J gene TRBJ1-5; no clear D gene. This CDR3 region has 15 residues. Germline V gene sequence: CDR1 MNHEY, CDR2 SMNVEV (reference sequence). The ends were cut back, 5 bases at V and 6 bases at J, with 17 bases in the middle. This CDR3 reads CASSNGRPGFQPQHF. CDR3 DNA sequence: TGTGCCAGCAGTAATGGGAGACCCGGGTTTCAGCCCCAGCATTTT.

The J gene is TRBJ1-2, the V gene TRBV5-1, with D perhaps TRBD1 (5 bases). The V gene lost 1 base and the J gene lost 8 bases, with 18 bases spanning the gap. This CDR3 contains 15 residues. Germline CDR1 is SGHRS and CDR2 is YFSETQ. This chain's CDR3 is CASSLPGEGPVGYTF. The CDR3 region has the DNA TGCGCCAGCAGCTTGCCCGGGGAGGGACCTGTGGGCTACACCTTC.

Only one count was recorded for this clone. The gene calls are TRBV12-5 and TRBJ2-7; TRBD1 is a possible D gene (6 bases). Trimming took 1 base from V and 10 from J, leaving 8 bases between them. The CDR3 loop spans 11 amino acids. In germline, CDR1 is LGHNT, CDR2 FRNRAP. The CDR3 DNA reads TGTGCTAGTGGTTTGGGGGACAACCAGTACTTC. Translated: CASGLGDNQYF.

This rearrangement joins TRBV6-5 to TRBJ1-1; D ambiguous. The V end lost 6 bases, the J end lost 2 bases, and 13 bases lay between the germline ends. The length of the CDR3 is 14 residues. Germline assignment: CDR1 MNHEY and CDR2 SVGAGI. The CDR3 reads CASSPYSYNTEAFF. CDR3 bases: TGTGCCAGCAGCCCCTACAGCTACAACACTGAAGCTTTCTTT.

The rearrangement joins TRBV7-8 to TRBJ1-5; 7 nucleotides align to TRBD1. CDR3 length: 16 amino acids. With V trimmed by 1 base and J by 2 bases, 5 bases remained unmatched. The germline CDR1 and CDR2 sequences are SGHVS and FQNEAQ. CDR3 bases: TGTGCCAGCAGCTTAGTCCCTACAGGGGGCAATCAGCCCCAGCATTTT. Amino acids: CASSLVPTGGNQPQHF.

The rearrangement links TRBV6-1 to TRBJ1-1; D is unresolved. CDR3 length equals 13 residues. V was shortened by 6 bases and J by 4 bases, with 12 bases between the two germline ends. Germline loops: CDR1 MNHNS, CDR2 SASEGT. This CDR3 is CASSSYRVTEAFF. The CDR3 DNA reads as TGTGCCAGCAGCTCCTATCGGGTCACTGAAGCTTTCTTT.

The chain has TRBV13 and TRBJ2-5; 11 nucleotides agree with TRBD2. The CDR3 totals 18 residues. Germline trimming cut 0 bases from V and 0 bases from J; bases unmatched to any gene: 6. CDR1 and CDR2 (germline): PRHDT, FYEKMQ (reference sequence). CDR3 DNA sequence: TGTGCCAGCAGCTTAGGTTGGCTAGCGGGGGGCAACCAAGAGACCCAGTACTTC. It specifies CASSLGWLAGGNQETQYF. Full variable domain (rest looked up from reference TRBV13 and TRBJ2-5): AAGVIQSPRHLIKEKRETATLKCYPIPRHDTVYWYQQGPGQDPQFLISFYEKMQSDKGSIPDRFSAQQFSDYHSELNMSSLELGDSALYFCASSLGWLAGGNQETQYFGPGTRLLVL.

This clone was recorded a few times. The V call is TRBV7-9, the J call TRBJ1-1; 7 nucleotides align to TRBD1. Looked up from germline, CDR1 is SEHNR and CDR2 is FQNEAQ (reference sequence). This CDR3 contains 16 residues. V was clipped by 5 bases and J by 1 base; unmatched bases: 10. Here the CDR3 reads CASSQGGTGGNTEAFF. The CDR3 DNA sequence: TGTGCCAGCAGCCAGGGGGGCACAGGAGGGAACACTGAAGCTTTCTTT.

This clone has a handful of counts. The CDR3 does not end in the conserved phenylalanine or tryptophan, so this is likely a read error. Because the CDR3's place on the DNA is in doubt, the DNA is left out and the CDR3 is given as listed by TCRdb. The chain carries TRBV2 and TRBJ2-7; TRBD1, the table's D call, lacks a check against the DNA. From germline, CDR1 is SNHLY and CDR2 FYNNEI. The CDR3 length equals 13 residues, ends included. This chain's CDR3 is CASSTSPGTVPFS.

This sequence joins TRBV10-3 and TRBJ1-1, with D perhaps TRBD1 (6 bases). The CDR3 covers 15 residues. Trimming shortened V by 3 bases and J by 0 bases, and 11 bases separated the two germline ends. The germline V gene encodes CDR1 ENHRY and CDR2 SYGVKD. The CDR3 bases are TGTGCCATCAGTGACTGGACAGCTATGAACACTGAAGCTTTCTTT. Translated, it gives CAISDWTAMNTEAFF.

CDR3 amino acids: CASSARGLAGGPKQFF. Written as DNA, the CDR3 is TGTGCCAGCAGTGCCCGCGGGCTAGCGGGGGGACCCAAGCAGTTCTTC. The chain uses TRBV6-1 and TRBJ2-1; TRBD2 aligns across 11 bases. Germline loops: CDR1 MNHNS, CDR2 SASEGT. CDR3 size: 16 residues. The J segment lost 11 bases and the V segment lost 4 bases, leaving 13 bases of the junction unmatched.

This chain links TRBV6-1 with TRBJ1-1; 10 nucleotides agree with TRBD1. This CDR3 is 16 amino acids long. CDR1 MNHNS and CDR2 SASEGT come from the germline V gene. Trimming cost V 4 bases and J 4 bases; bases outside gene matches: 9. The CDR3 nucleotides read TGTGCCAGCAGTGGCCGGGACAGGGGTAGGAGCACTGAAGCTTTCTTT. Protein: CASSGRDRGRSTEAFF.

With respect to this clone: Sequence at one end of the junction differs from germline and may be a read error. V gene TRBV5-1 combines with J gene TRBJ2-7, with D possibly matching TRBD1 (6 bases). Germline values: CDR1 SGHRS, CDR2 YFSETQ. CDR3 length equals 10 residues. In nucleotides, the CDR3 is TGCGCCAGCAGCTTATTGACAGGTGAGTTC. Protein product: CASSLLTGEF. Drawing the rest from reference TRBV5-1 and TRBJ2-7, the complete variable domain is KAGVTQTPRYLIKTRGQQVTLSCSPISGHRSVSWYQQTPGQGLQFLFEYFSETQRNKGNFPGRFSGRQFSNSRSEMNVSTLELGDSALYLCASSLLTGEFGPGTRLTVT.

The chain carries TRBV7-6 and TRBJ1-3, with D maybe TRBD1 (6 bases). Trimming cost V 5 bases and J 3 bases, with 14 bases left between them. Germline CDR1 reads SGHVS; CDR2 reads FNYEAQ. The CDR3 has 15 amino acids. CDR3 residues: CASSGQQGYGNTIYF. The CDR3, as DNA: TGTGCCAGCAGCGGACAACAGGGATATGGAAACACCATATATTTT.

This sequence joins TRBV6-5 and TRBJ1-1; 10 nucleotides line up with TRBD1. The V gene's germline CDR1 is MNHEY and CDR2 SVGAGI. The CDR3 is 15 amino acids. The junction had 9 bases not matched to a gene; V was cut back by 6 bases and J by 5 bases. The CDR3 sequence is CASRWTGGEITEAFF. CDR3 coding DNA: TGTGCCAGCAGGTGGACAGGGGGTGAAATTACTGAAGCTTTCTTT.

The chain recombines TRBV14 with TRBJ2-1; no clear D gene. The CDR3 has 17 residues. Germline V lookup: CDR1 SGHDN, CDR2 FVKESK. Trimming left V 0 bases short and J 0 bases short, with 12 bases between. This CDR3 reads CASSQDIGRSSYNEQFF. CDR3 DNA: TGTGCCAGCAGCCAAGATATTGGCCGGAGCTCCTACAATGAGCAGTTCTTC.

The CDR3 nucleotides read TGTGCCAGCAGCACCTCGGGGGACACTGAAGCTTTCTTT. Encoded protein: CASSTSGDTEAFF. V usage is TRBV5-4 and J usage is TRBJ1-1, with D possibly being TRBD1 (5 bases). Trimming removed 4 bases at V and 3 bases at J, with 10 bases between. Looked up from germline, CDR1 is SGHNT and CDR2 is YYREEE (reference sequence). CDR3 length equals 13 residues.

CDR3 loop: CASTGGDNYGYTF. The CDR3 DNA follows: TGTGCCAGCACAGGGGGCGATAACTATGGCTACACCTTC. The chain has TRBV6-1 and TRBJ1-2; 8 nucleotides align to TRBD1. V shed 7 bases, J shed 1 base, and the junction held 2 bases outside the gene matches. Germline assignment: CDR1 MNHNS and CDR2 SASEGT. This CDR3 comprises 13 residues.

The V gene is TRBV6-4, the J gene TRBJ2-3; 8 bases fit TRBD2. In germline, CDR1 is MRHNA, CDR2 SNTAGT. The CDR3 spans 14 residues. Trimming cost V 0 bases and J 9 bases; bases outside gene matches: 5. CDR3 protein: CASSDSGTSSTQYF. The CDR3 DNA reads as TGTGCCAGCAGTGACTCGGGGACTAGTTCAACGCAGTATTTT.

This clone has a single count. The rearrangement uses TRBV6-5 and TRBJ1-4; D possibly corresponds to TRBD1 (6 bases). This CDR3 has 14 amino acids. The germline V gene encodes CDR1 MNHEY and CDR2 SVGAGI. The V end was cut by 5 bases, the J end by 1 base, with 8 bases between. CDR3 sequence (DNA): TGTGCCAGCAGTATAGGGGGAACTAATGAAAAACTGTTTTTT. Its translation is CASSIGGTNEKLFF.

CDR3 sequence reads: CASRLWETQYF. CDR3 bases: TGTGCCAGCAGACTTTGGGAGACCCAGTACTTC. The chain carries TRBV6-5 and TRBJ2-5, with unresolved D. CDR3 size: 11 residues. Trimming pared 6 bases from V and 5 bases from J, leaving 7 bases between. CDR1 is MNHEY, CDR2 SVGAGI, per germline.